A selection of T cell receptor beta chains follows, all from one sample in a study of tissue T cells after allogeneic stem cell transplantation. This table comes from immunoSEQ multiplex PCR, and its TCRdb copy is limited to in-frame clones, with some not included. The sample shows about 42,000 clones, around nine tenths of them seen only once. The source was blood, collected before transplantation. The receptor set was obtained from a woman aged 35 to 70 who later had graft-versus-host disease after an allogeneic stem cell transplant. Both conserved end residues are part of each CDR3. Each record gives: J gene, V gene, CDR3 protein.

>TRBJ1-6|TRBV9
CASSVEEVSGSPLHF
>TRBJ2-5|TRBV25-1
CASSDEVGGETQYF
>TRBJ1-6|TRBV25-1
CASSESGWYHSPLHF
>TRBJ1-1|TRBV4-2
CASSQVHRGDTEAFF
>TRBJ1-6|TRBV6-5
CASRPGQNNSPLHF
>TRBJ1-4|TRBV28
CASSLGTGVTNEKLFF
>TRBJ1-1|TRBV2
CASSVLSGESEAFF
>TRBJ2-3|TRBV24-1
CATSPPRDRGRSDTQYF
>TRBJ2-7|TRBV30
CAWARDRSYEQYF
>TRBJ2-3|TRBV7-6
CASSLRQTTDTQYF
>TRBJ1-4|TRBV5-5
CASNIGLGEKLFF
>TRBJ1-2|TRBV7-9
CASNPQIGTGSGYTF